This TCR beta chain came from a study of cytotoxic CD8 clonotypes in ibrutinib-treated CLL. In its sample, this clone was seen once. Germline CDR1 and CDR2: SGHRS and YFSETQ. This CDR3 has 16 amino acids. V lost 5 bases, J lost 2 bases, and 14 bases lay in between. Assay used: immunoSEQ multiplex PCR; TCRdb lists only in-frame clones, some missing. The sample lists approximately 26,000 clones; approximately 85% were seen once. This TCR was recovered from a human donor with chronic lymphocytic leukemia. The source material was PBMCs, sampled after 24 months of ibrutinib treatment. The chain couples TRBV5-1 to TRBJ1-6; no clear D. The CDR3 bases are TGCGCCAGCAGTGGGCGGGGAGGACCCTATAATTCACCCCTCCACTTT. This translates into CASSGRGGPYNSPLHF.